The next 9 T cell receptor beta chains were all read from a single sample in a study of shared clonotypes between healthy human individuals. Assay used: immunoSEQ multiplex PCR; TCRdb lists only in-frame clones, some missing. The sample has roughly 500,000 clones; 75% to 85% are singletons. Sequencing used PBMCs. The receptors derive from a woman aged 40 to 50 in good health. Some clones in this sample may be carry-over from other donors' samples.

The V and J genes are TRBV11-2 and TRBJ2-1; D is uncertain. The ends were cut back, 0 bases at V and 1 base at J, with 7 bases in the middle. CDR3 size: 15 residues. Germline CDR1 is SGHAT and CDR2 is FQNNGV. The CDR3 here is CASSLETDSYNEQFF. CDR3 in DNA: TGTGCCAGCAGCTTAGAAACAGATTCCTACAATGAGCAGTTCTTC.

This chain connects TRBV28 to TRBJ1-2, with no clear D. V gave up 8 bases and J gave up 1 base, with 14 bases separating them. CDR3 length equals 14 residues. Germline CDR1 reads MDHEN; CDR2 reads SYDVKM. CDR3 sequence reads: CASHSPTYNYGYTF. In DNA, the CDR3 is TGTGCCAGCCATAGTCCCACCTATAACTATGGCTACACCTTC.

This clone was counted only a few times. The gene calls are TRBV28 and TRBJ1-2, with D possibly being TRBD1 (5 bases). Germline CDR1 and CDR2: MDHEN and SYDVKM. V gave up 3 bases and J gave up 4 bases, with 15 bases separating them. The CDR3 covers 15 residues. CDR3 residues: CASSLVRQGVYGYTF. The CDR3 DNA reads TGTGCCAGCAGTTTGGTGCGGCAGGGAGTCTATGGCTACACCTTC.

J is TRBJ2-2 and V is TRBV15; perhaps D is TRBD1 or TRBD2 (6 bases each). V lost 9 bases and J 4 bases, leaving 18 bases between the germline ends. The CDR3 is 15 residues long. The germline V gene encodes CDR1 LNHNV and CDR2 YYDKDF (reference sequence). CDR3 in amino acids: CATRSSEGGTGELFF. The CDR3 bases are TGTGCCACTAGGTCCTCGGAGGGGGGCACCGGGGAGCTGTTTTTT.

Of note for this clone: Other DNA variants within this sample encode the same CDR3. This chain links TRBV5-4 with TRBJ2-3; possibly TRBD2 for D (5 bases). CDR1 is SGHNT, CDR2 YYREEE, per germline (reference sequence). The CDR3 is 14 residues long. The V and J ends lost 0 bases and 3 bases respectively, with 8 bases between them. This CDR3 is CASSLAGGTDTQYF. CDR3 nucleotides: TGTGCCAGCAGCTTGGCGGGCGGGACAGATACGCAGTATTTT.

J is TRBJ2-3 and V is TRBV27, with D possibly called TRBD1 or TRBD2 (5 bases each). In germline, CDR1 is MNHEY, CDR2 SMNVEV (reference sequence). Deletions cut 4 bases from V and 0 bases from J, with 14 bases between. This CDR3 has 16 residues. The CDR3 nucleotides read TGTGCCAGCAGTTCGGGACGGCAGCCTAGCACAGATACGCAGTATTTT. This gives the protein CASSSGRQPSTDTQYF.

This clone occurred a few times. This sequence joins TRBV6-1 and TRBJ1-2; D is perhaps TRBD1 (6 bases). Per the germline V gene, CDR1 is MNHNS and CDR2 is SASEGT. CDR3 length: 15 residues. Trimming stripped 7 bases from V and 4 bases from J, with 19 bases between. The CDR3 DNA reads as TGTGCCAGCATAGCGGGGGGACAAGTTGGCTATGGCTACACCTTC. Translation: CASIAGGQVGYGYTF.

This clone was detected once. The chain links TRBV19 to TRBJ2-5, with 8 nucleotides matching TRBD2. The CDR3 spans 14 residues. Per germline, CDR1 LNHDA and CDR2 SQIVND (reference sequence). After removal of 5 bases from V and 0 bases from J, the junction contained 2 bases not matched to a gene. The CDR3: CASSPSGYQETQYF. The CDR3, as DNA: TGTGCCAGTAGTCCTAGCGGGTACCAAGAGACCCAGTACTTC.

The CDR3 DNA is TGTGCCAGCAGCCCCGAAAGCGGGAGGGCCGGCGGGGAGCTGTTTTTT. This sequence encodes CASSPESGRAGGELFF. J is TRBJ2-2 and V is TRBV5-4; 10 bases match TRBD2. Trimming cost V 4 bases and J 7 bases; bases outside gene matches: 10. Germline V CDR1 and CDR2: SGHNT, YYREEE (reference sequence). CDR3 length equals 16 residues. The entire variable domain, with the rest obtained from reference TRBV5-4 and TRBJ2-2, is as follows: ETGVTQSPTHLIKTRGQQVTLRCSSQSGHNTVSWYQQALGQGPQFIFQYYREEENGRGNFPPRFSGLQFPNYSSELNVNALELDDSALYLCASSPESGRAGGELFFGEGSRLTVL.